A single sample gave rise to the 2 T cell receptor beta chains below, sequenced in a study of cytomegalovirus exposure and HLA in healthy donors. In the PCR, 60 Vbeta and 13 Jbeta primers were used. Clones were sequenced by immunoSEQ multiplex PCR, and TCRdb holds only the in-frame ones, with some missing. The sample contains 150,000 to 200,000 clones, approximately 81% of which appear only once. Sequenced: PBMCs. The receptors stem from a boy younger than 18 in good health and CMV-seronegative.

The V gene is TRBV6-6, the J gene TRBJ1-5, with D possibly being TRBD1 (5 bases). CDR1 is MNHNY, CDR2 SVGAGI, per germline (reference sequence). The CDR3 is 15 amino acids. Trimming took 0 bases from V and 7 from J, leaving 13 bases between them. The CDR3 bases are TGTGCCAGCAGTTACTCCTCTCAGGGAAGCCAGCCCCAGCATTTT. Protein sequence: CASSYSSQGSQPQHF.

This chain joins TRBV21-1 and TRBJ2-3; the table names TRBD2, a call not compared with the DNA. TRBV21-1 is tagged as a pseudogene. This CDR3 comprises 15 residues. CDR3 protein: CASSKRAGGEDTQYF. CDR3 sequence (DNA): TGTGCCAGCAGCAAACGGGCGGGAGGGGAGGATACGCAGTATTTT.